Listed below are T cell receptor beta chains from one sample, sequenced in a study of T cell repertoires in cytomegalovirus infection. Via MiXCR, TCRdb re-called the reads, giving one row per CDR3 protein. The sample holds around 100,000 distinct CDR3 sequences, about a quarter seen once. Sequences were obtained from CD8+ T cells from PBMCs. Receptors originate from a human donor in good health (CMV status not recorded). Some clones in this sample may be carry-over from other donors' samples. Each CDR3 is given with its conserved first and last residue. Fields, in order: D gene, CDR3 length, V gene, J gene, clone size, CDR3 protein, CDR3 DNA. The D gene is left open where the match is weak. Size values are once, few and many counts, or a class for expanded clones, and some rows have none.

NA,13,TRBV6-2/TRBV6-3,TRBJ2-1,NA,CASRPGSYNEQFF,TGTGCCAGCAGGCCCGGATCATACAATGAGCAGTTCTTC
NA,15,TRBV4-3,TRBJ1-1,few,CASSQPGDGNTEAFF,TGCGCCAGCAGCCAGCCTGGGGACGGAAACACTGAAGCTTTCTTT
TRBD1,13,TRBV5-1,TRBJ2-5,NA,CASSLDREETQYF,TGCGCCAGCAGCCTGGACAGGGAAGAGACCCAGTACTTC
TRBD1,17,TRBV28,TRBJ1-4,many,CASSYLTSTGFNEKLFF,TGTGCCAGCAGTTACCTCACCTCGACAGGGTTCAATGAAAAACTGTTTTTT
TRBD2,17,TRBV7-9,TRBJ2-1,many,CASSLVGGGASYNEQFF,TGTGCCAGCAGCTTAGTTGGCGGGGGGGCATCCTACAATGAGCAGTTCTTC
NA,15,TRBV7-9,TRBJ2-1,few,CASSPSSPGVDEQFF,TGTGCCAGCAGCCCCTCGAGTCCCGGGGTAGATGAGCAGTTCTTC
NA,15,TRBV11-3,TRBJ2-7,NA,CASSPRDTGPYEQYF,TGTGCCAGCAGCCCGCGAGATACAGGGCCCTACGAGCAGTACTTC
NA,16,TRBV28,TRBJ1-1,once,CASSLYLGGTNTEAFF,TGTGCCAGCAGTTTATATCTTGGAGGGACGAACACTGAAGCTTTCTTT
NA,14,TRBV12-3/TRBV12-4,TRBJ1-2,few,CASSLVATIYGYTF,TGTGCCAGCAGTTTAGTTGCGACAATCTATGGCTACACCTTC
NA,13,TRBV20-1,TRBJ2-3,few,CSARVRGTDTQYF,TGCAGTGCTAGAGTCAGAGGGACAGATACGCAGTATTTT
TRBD2,15,TRBV7-2,TRBJ2-7,many,CASSPGTSGSDEQYF,TGTGCCAGCAGCCCAGGGACTAGCGGGAGTGACGAGCAGTACTTC
NA,13,TRBV6-6,TRBJ2-3,NA,CASTGVLTDTQYF,TGTGCCAGCACTGGTGTTCTAACAGATACGCAGTATTTT
TRBD1,15,TRBV12-3/TRBV12-4,TRBJ2-3,many,CASSRSGQGLSTQYF,TGTGCCAGCAGCCGCTCGGGACAGGGGTTGAGTACGCAGTATTTT
NA,13,TRBV12-3/TRBV12-4,TRBJ2-1,NA,CASSPRGRNEQFF,TGTGCCAGCAGCCCCCGGGGGAGGAATGAGCAGTTCTTC
TRBD2,15,TRBV7-3,TRBJ2-5,few,CASSLIRLAGPTQYF,TGTGCCAGCAGCTTAATTCGACTAGCTGGCCCAACCCAGTACTTC
NA,12,TRBV7-2,TRBJ2-7,large,CASSQEAYEQYF,TGTGCCAGCAGCCAGGAGGCCTACGAGCAGTACTTC
NA,12,TRBV4-1,TRBJ1-1,NA,CASKGGYTEAFF,TGCGCCAGCAAGGGGGGATACACTGAAGCTTTCTTT
NA,15,TRBV7-2,TRBJ1-1,many,CASSLDAGVNTEAFF,TGTGCCAGCAGCTTAGACGCGGGGGTGAACACTGAAGCTTTCTTT
TRBD2,13,TRBV6-1,TRBJ2-1,NA,CASRGTSSNEQFF,TGTGCCAGCAGGGGGACTAGCTCCAATGAGCAGTTCTTC
NA,11,TRBV7-6,TRBJ1-2,many,CASTSEHGYTF,TGTGCCAGCACCTCGGAGCATGGCTACACCTTC
TRBD1,18,TRBV28,TRBJ1-5,NA,CASRAGQGARISNQPQHF,TGTGCCAGCAGAGCAGGACAGGGGGCGAGGATCAGCAATCAGCCCCAGCATTTT
TRBD1,15,TRBV13,TRBJ2-2,many,CASRPQGAGTGELFF,TGTGCCAGCAGGCCACAGGGGGCAGGGACCGGGGAGCTGTTTTTT
NA,14,TRBV2,TRBJ1-4,few,CASSEGQGGEKLFF,TGTGCCAGCAGTGAAGGGCAGGGAGGCGAAAAACTGTTTTTT
TRBD2,14,TRBV6-5,TRBJ2-1,few,CASSQRELFNEQFF,TGTGCCAGCAGTCAGCGGGAGCTCTTCAATGAGCAGTTCTTC
TRBD1,15,TRBV12-3/TRBV12-4,TRBJ1-3,few,CASRFTGETGNTIYF,TGTGCCAGCAGGTTTACAGGGGAAACTGGAAACACCATATATTTT
NA,12,TRBV7-9,TRBJ1-2,many,CASIKAGYGYTF,TGTGCCAGCATCAAAGCGGGGTATGGCTACACCTTC
NA,14,TRBV7-3,TRBJ1-2,NA,CASTRFEDKDGYTF,TGTGCCAGCACCCGATTCGAGGACAAGGATGGCTACACCTTC
NA,16,TRBV4-3,TRBJ1-5,many,CASSQDSRTRNQPQHF,TGCGCCAGCAGCCAAGACAGTCGTACGAGAAATCAGCCCCAGCATTTT
TRBD2,14,TRBV30,TRBJ2-7,NA,CAWKETSASYEQYF,TGTGCCTGGAAGGAGACTAGCGCGTCCTACGAGCAGTACTTC
NA,13,TRBV10-1,TRBJ1-1,NA,CASSDSIGTEAFF,TGCGCCAGCAGTGACAGCATCGGCACTGAAGCTTTCTTT
TRBD1,15,TRBV2,TRBJ1-5,NA,CASSPRDRSNQPQHF,TGTGCCAGCAGTCCCCGGGACAGGAGCAATCAGCCCCAGCATTTT
NA,15,TRBV7-4,TRBJ2-3,few,CASSLGITATDTQYF,TGTGCCAGCAGCTTAGGGATAACGGCCACAGATACGCAGTATTTT
TRBD1,17,TRBV2,TRBJ1-6,many,CASSRATGGSYNSPLHF,TGTGCCAGCAGCCGTGCAACAGGGGGCTCCTATAATTCACCCCTCCACTTT
NA,13,TRBV28,TRBJ2-7,NA,CASSLVHSYEQYF,TGTGCCAGCAGTTTAGTCCACTCCTACGAGCAGTACTTC
NA,15,TRBV28,TRBJ1-4,few,CASSFGGRINEKLFF,TGTGCCAGCAGTTTTGGGGGGCGCATTAATGAAAAACTGTTTTTT
TRBD2,16,TRBV7-9,TRBJ2-5,many,CASGHQTSGFQETQYF,TGTGCCAGCGGCCACCAAACTAGCGGGTTCCAAGAGACCCAGTACTTC
NA,15,TRBV20-1,TRBJ1-5,few,CSARDLRDRDQPQHF,TGCAGTGCTAGAGATCTTAGGGACCGGGATCAGCCCCAGCATTTT
NA,14,TRBV28,TRBJ2-7,once,CATTAYDGAYEQYF,TGTGCCACCACCGCTTATGATGGGGCCTACGAGCAGTACTTC
NA,14,TRBV12-3/TRBV12-4,TRBJ2-2,NA,CASSRTVNTGELFF,TGTGCCAGCAGTCGGACAGTGAACACCGGGGAGCTGTTTTTT
TRBD1,16,TRBV9,TRBJ2-7,NA,CASSASGTANLYEQYF,TGTGCCAGCAGCGCCTCCGGGACAGCAAACCTCTACGAGCAGTACTTC
TRBD1,13,TRBV6-2/TRBV6-3,TRBJ2-5,NA,CASSRQGTETQYF,TGTGCCAGCAGCCGACAGGGTACGGAGACCCAGTACTTC
TRBD1,16,TRBV7-2,TRBJ1-1,few,CASSPRTGPRGTEAFF,TGTGCCAGCAGCCCCCGGACAGGCCCACGGGGAACTGAAGCTTTCTTT
NA,14,TRBV7-9,TRBJ1-6,NA,CASSPAQGTSPLHF,TGTGCCAGCAGCCCGGCTCAGGGAACCTCACCCCTCCACTTT
TRBD1,17,TRBV7-2,TRBJ1-2,many,CASSTTAGTGGSRGYTF,TGTGCCAGCAGCACCACTGCCGGGACAGGGGGCTCGCGTGGCTACACCTTC
NA,11,TRBV12-3/TRBV12-4,TRBJ2-7,NA,CASSFDYEQYF,TGTGCCAGCAGTTTCGATTACGAGCAGTACTTC
TRBD1,16,TRBV19,TRBJ1-2,NA,CASSIGQGLVIYGYTF,TGTGCCAGTAGTATCGGACAGGGATTGGTGATATATGGCTACACCTTC
NA,13,TRBV11-2,TRBJ2-7,few,CASSWVQGYEQYF,TGTGCCAGCAGCTGGGTACAGGGCTACGAGCAGTACTTC
NA,15,TRBV6-2/TRBV6-3,TRBJ2-1,few,CASSYSLGGPNEQFF,TGTGCCAGCAGTTACTCTCTAGGGGGTCCCAATGAGCAGTTCTTC